The 6 T cell receptor beta chains below were found in one sample sequenced in a study of siplizumab effects on memory and regulatory T cells. Sequencing used immunoSEQ multiplex PCR; TCRdb keeps in-frame clones, though not all of them. The sample lists roughly 100,000 clones; 92% were seen once. Material for sequencing was CD4+ T cells sorted from blood. These TCRs come from a human donor in good health.

The chain uses TRBV7-9 and TRBJ2-7, with D perhaps matching TRBD1 (6 bases). The CDR3 has 16 residues. Germline values: CDR1 SEHNR, CDR2 FQNEAQ (reference sequence). Deletions cut 4 bases from V and 2 bases from J, with 18 bases between. The CDR3 DNA sequence: TGTGCCAGCAGCTACCCAGGACAGAAATATCCCTACGAGCAGTACTTC. Its translation is CASSYPGQKYPYEQYF.

This chain links TRBV7-3 with TRBJ2-1; no definite D call. This CDR3 is built from 13 residues. V shed 4 bases and J shed 7 bases, with 11 bases lying between them. CDR1 and CDR2 from the germline V gene are SGHTA and FQGTGA. The CDR3 DNA is TGTGCCAGCAGCTCCGGTTCGGGTAATGAGCAGTTCTTC. Translated, it gives CASSSGSGNEQFF.

The V call is TRBV7-2, the J call TRBJ1-1; 8 bases line up with TRBD1. This CDR3 spans 15 amino acids. Germline loops: CDR1 SGHTA, CDR2 FQGNSA. Unmatched junction bases numbered 8, after V lost 5 bases and J lost 3 bases. As DNA, the CDR3 is TGTGCCAGCAGCCCAGGGGGCGGGGTACACACTGAAGCTTTCTTT. Translating it yields CASSPGGGVHTEAFF.

The chain joins TRBV30 to TRBJ1-2; tentatively, D is TRBD1 (6 bases). Germline V CDR1 and CDR2: GTSNPN, SVGIG (reference sequence). The CDR3 has 13 residues. Trimming cost V 4 bases and J 3 bases, with 12 bases left between them. The CDR3 loop is CAWNARGYYGYTF. As DNA, the CDR3 is TGTGCCTGGAATGCGAGGGGGTACTATGGCTACACCTTC.

This rearrangement joins TRBV27 to TRBJ2-2; TRBD2 matches at 12 bases. The CDR3 has 17 residues. Trimming removed 7 bases from V and 3 bases from J; junction bases left unmatched: 9. Germline values: CDR1 MNHEY, CDR2 SMNVEV (reference sequence). CDR3 sequence: CASTYLAGGQDTGELFF. The CDR3 bases are TGTGCCAGCACATACCTAGCGGGAGGGCAAGACACCGGGGAGCTGTTTTTT.

The chain joins TRBV7-2 to TRBJ2-1; possible D gene TRBD1, 6 bases. From germline, CDR1 is SGHTA and CDR2 FQGNSA. The ends were cut back, 5 bases at V and 0 bases at J, with 14 bases in the middle. The CDR3 contains 16 residues. The CDR3 DNA sequence: TGTGCCAGCAGCCTAAGGCTAGGGGGCTCCTACAATGAGCAGTTCTTC. It encodes CASSLRLGGSYNEQFF.